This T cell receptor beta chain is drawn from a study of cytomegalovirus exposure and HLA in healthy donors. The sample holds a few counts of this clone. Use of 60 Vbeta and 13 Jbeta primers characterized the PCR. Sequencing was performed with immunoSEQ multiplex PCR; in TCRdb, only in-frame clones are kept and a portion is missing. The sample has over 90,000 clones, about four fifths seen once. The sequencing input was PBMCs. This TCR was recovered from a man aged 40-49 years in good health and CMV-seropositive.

CDR3 nucleotides: TGTGCCAGCAGCTTAGGGCTAGCGGGAGGGGGAGATACGCAGTATTTT. As protein: CASSLGLAGGGDTQYF. This chain links TRBV7-8 with TRBJ2-3; 12 bases map to TRBD2. Per germline, CDR1 SGHVS and CDR2 FQNEAQ. Trimming took 1 base from V and 5 from J; bases not matched to a gene: 4. The CDR3 sequence is 16 residues long.